The 10 T cell receptor beta chains presented below share a single source sample, sequenced in a study of T cell responses to AZD1222 COVID-19 vaccine. Assay: immunoSEQ multiplex PCR; the TCRdb copy retains only in-frame clones and omits some. The table includes some 170,000 clones, more than 90% detected once. The sample here was peripheral blood, taken on day 0 of AZD1222 vaccination. All receptors derive from an adult in good health.

The rearrangement links TRBV6-4 to TRBJ2-7; 9 bases agree with TRBD2. The germline V gene has CDR1 MRHNA and CDR2 SNTAGT. The CDR3 sequence is 14 residues long. The V and J ends lost 6 bases and 4 bases, in that order; junction bases with no gene match: 7. The CDR3 reads CASSLETSGYEQYF. The CDR3 bases are TGTGCCAGCAGCCTCGAGACTAGCGGATACGAGCAGTACTTC.

For this clone: The junction and the germline gene differ at one end; a read error may be behind it. This chain uses TRBV10-2 with TRBJ1-1, with TRBD1 matching over 8 bases. The CDR3 totals 13 residues. Germline CDR1 WSHSY, CDR2 SAAADI. Here the CDR3 DNA reads TGCGCCAGCAAGGACAGGGCGAACGCTGAAGCTTTCTTT. Protein product: CASKDRANAEAFF.

This clone was observed a single time. CDR3 bases: TGTGCCAGAAGCCGGGAGCACAGGGGTGGTTTGGATCAGCCCCAGCATTTT. Translating gives CARSREHRGGLDQPQHF. The chain combines TRBV5-3 with TRBJ1-5, with 7 bases lining up with TRBD1. TRBV5-3 counts as an open reading frame of uncertain function. V lost 4 bases, J lost 5 bases, and 15 bases stayed unmatched. This CDR3 spans 17 amino acids.

This chain links TRBV27 with TRBJ2-1; 10 bases align to TRBD2. The junction had 6 bases not matched to a gene; V was cut back by 3 bases and J by 1 base. The CDR3 has 17 amino acids. Per the germline V gene, CDR1 is MNHEY and CDR2 is SMNVEV (reference sequence). The DNA for the CDR3 is TGTGCCAGCAGTTTGTCTAGCGGGGGTGTTTCCTACAATGAGCAGTTCTTC. This gives the protein CASSLSSGGVSYNEQFF.

The chain uses TRBV5-8 and TRBJ2-7; D uncertain. Looked up from germline, CDR1 is SGHTS and CDR2 is YDEGEE. V dropped 4 bases and J dropped 2 bases, with 7 bases sitting between them. The CDR3 has 12 amino acids. CDR3 region: CASSPYTYEQYF. The CDR3 bases are TGTGCCAGCAGCCCGTACACCTACGAGCAGTACTTC.

The J gene is TRBJ2-1, the V gene TRBV28; 13 nucleotides agree with TRBD2. The CDR3 spans 18 residues. The trim removed 4 bases at V and 8 bases at J, leaving 14 bases unmatched. Germline values: CDR1 MDHEN, CDR2 SYDVKM. The CDR3 sequence: CASSWSPWTSGRGDEQFF. In nucleotides, the CDR3 is TGTGCCAGCAGTTGGTCCCCTTGGACTAGCGGGAGAGGTGATGAGCAGTTCTTC.

V gene TRBV6-1 combines with J gene TRBJ1-6; the D is unclear. The CDR3 has 18 residues. Trimming left V 2 bases short and J 0 bases short, with 14 bases between. The germline gives CDR1 MNHNS, CDR2 SASEGT. The CDR3 spells CASSEFPLHSSYNSPLHF. The DNA of the CDR3 is TGTGCCAGCAGTGAATTCCCGCTCCATAGCTCCTATAATTCACCCCTCCACTTT.

V usage is TRBV2 and J usage is TRBJ2-7, with D uncertain. The V end was cut by 6 bases, the J end by 0 bases, with 6 bases between. The length of the CDR3 is 12 residues. Germline V gene sequence: CDR1 SNHLY, CDR2 FYNNEI. CDR3 loop: CASSASSYEQYF. The CDR3 DNA reads as TGTGCCAGCAGCGCTAGCTCCTACGAGCAGTACTTC.

The rearrangement links TRBV2 to TRBJ1-2; 7 bases are a match to TRBD1. Trimming removed 3 bases from V and 3 bases from J; junction bases left unmatched: 10. CDR3 length: 16 residues. Germline CDR1 is SNHLY and CDR2 is FYNNEI. CDR3 region: CASSDGGQRGDYGYTF. The CDR3 bases are TGTGCCAGCAGTGACGGGGGACAGCGAGGAGACTATGGCTACACCTTC.

This chain links TRBV18 with TRBJ2-2; the D gene could be TRBD1 or TRBD2 (5 bases each). The CDR3 is 18 amino acids. CDR1 KGHSH and CDR2 LQKENI come from the germline V gene. V was shortened by 2 bases and J by 0 bases, with 16 bases between the two germline ends. CDR3: CASSPVKVGDANTGELFF. For the CDR3, the DNA is TGTGCCAGCTCACCAGTAAAGGTGGGGGACGCGAACACCGGGGAGCTGTTTTTT.